Listed below are T cell receptor beta chains from one sample, sequenced in a study of blood T cell repertoires in COVID-19. The data were produced by immunoSEQ multiplex PCR, yet TCRdb's version contains in-frame clones alone and is incomplete. This table has 360,000 or so clones, 83% appearing once. Sequencing was done on a sample of PBMCs or T cells enriched from blood (not recorded which). These receptors all stem from a woman between 50 and 59 years old who had recovered from COVID-19. Each CDR3 is given with its conserved first and last residue. A D gene is named only where the DNA matches it firmly. Rows may omit the clone size; those that give it use once, few, many or a size class.

j_gene	d_gene	abundance	v_gene	CDR3aa	CDR3nt
TRBJ1-1	.	.	TRBV4-3	CASSQDSGQNTEAFF	TGCGCCAGCAGCCAAGATTCGGGACAGAACACTGAAGCTTTCTTT
TRBJ1-2	.	.	TRBV30	CAWSGRNYGYTF	TGTGCCTGGAGTGGTCGTAACTATGGCTACACCTTC
TRBJ2-3	TRBD1	once	TRBV27	CASRQTGTGGTDTQYF	TGTGCCAGCAGGCAAACGGGGACAGGGGGTACAGATACGCAGTATTTT
TRBJ2-1	.	.	TRBV5-6	CASILGGEQFF	TGTGCCAGCATCCTCGGGGGTGAGCAGTTCTTC
TRBJ2-7	TRBD2	.	TRBV19	CASSIGGSNVGGDYEQYF	TGTGCCAGTAGTATAGGCGGGAGTAACGTCGGCGGGGACTACGAGCAGTACTTC
TRBJ2-5	TRBD1	once	TRBV13	CASSYKKTGDRETQYF	TGTGCCAGCAGTTATAAAAAGACAGGGGATAGGGAGACCCAGTACTTC
TRBJ2-7	TRBD1	.	TRBV6-2/TRBV6-3	CASSLDREYEQYF	TGTGCCAGCAGTTTGGACAGGGAGTACGAGCAGTACTTC
TRBJ2-3	.	.	TRBV7-2	CASSLALKSWGGDTSTDTQYF	TGTGCCAGCAGCTTAGCGCTCAAATCCTGGGGGGGGGACACTAGCACAGATACGCAGTATTTT
TRBJ1-2	TRBD1	many	TRBV2	CASSVPGQQAHYGYTF	TGTGCCAGCAGCGTACCGGGACAGCAAGCCCACTATGGCTACACCTTC
TRBJ2-3	.	.	TRBV5-4	CASSLGPLGSDTQYF	TGTGCCAGCAGCTTGGGGCCACTAGGGTCAGATACGCAGTATTTT
TRBJ1-1	.	.	TRBV10-3	CAISERQNTEAFF	TGTGCCATCAGTGAGAGACAGAACACTGAAGCTTTCTTT
TRBJ1-5	TRBD1	.	TRBV7-2	CASSLGSAGGHQPQHF	TGTGCCAGCAGCTTAGGTTCAGCAGGGGGCCATCAGCCCCAGCATTTT
TRBJ1-5	.	.	TRBV12-5	CASGLLGNQPQHF	TGTGCTAGTGGGTTACTTGGCAATCAGCCCCAGCATTTT
TRBJ1-3	.	.	TRBV19	CASSMSPPGLIDSGNTIYF	TGTGCCAGTAGTATGTCCCCTCCGGGACTCATCGACTCTGGAAACACCATATATTTT
TRBJ1-1	TRBD1	.	TRBV29-1	CSHTGGLLGTEAFF	TGCAGTCATACAGGGGGTTTATTGGGCACTGAAGCTTTCTTT